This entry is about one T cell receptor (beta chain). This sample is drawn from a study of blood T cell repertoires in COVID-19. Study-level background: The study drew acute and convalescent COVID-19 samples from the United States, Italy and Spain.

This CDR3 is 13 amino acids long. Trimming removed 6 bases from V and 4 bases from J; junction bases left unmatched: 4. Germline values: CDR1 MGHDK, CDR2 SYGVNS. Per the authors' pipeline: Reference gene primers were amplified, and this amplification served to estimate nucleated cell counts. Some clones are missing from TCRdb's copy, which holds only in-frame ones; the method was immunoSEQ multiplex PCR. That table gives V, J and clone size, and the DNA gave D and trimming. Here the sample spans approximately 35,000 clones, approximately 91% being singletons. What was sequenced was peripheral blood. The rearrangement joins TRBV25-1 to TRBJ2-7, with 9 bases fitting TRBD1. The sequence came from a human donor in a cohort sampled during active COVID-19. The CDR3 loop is CASRGTGNYEQYF. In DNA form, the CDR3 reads TGTGCCAGCAGGGGGACAGGGAATTACGAGCAGTACTTC.